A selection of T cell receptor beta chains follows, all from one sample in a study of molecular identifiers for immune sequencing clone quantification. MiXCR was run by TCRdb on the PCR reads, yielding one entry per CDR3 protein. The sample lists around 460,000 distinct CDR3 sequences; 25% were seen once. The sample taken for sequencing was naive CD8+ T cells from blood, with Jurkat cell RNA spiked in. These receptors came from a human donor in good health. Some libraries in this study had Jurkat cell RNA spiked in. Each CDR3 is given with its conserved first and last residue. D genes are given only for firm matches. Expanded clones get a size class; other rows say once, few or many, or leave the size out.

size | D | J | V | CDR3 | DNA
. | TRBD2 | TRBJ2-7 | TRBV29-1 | CSVEDTSGSYEQYF | TGCAGCGTTGAAGATACTAGCGGGAGCTACGAGCAGTACTTC
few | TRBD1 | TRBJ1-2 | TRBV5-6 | CASSFGDSAYGYTF | TGTGCCAGCAGCTTTGGGGACAGCGCCTATGGCTACACCTTC
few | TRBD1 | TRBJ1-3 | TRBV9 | CASSVEDREGSGNTIYF | TGTGCCAGCAGCGTAGAAGACAGGGAGGGCTCTGGAAACACCATATATTTT
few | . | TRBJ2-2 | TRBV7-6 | CASGPEEGGRTMNTGELFF | TGTGCCAGCGGCCCCGAAGAGGGGGGTCGGACAATGAACACCGGGGAGCTGTTTTTT
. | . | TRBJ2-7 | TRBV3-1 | CASSPGGLDGIYEQYF | TGTGCCAGCAGCCCAGGGGGGCTGGACGGAATCTACGAGCAGTACTTC
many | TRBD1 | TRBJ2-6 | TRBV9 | CASSEDRELSGANVLTF | TGTGCCAGCAGCGAGGACAGGGAATTGTCTGGGGCCAACGTCCTGACTTTC
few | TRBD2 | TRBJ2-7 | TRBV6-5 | CASSTWGAGGFYEQYF | TGTGCCAGCAGCACCTGGGGAGCGGGGGGATTCTACGAGCAGTACTTC
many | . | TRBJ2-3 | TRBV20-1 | CSALQEDTQYF | TGCAGTGCGCTACAGGAAGATACGCAGTATTTT
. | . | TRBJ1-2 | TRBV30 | CAWSEPGRRADGYTF | TGTGCCTGGTCCGAACCGGGCCGTCGTGCGGATGGCTACACCTTC
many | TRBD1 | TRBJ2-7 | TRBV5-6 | CASSLFGTGSYEQYF | TGTGCCAGCAGCTTGTTCGGGACAGGGTCCTACGAGCAGTACTTC
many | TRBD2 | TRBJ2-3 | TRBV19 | CASFSGLAGGIDTQYF | TGTGCCAGTTTCTCTGGACTAGCGGGAGGCATAGATACGCAGTATTTT
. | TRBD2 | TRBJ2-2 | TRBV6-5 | CASSYGRTSGETGELFF | TGTGCCAGCAGTTACGGGAGGACTAGCGGGGAAACCGGGGAGCTGTTTTTT
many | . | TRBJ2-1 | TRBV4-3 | CASNYRVGGDEQFF | TGCGCCAGCAATTACAGGGTCGGGGGCGATGAGCAGTTCTTC
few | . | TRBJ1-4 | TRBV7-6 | CASSLDSGRNEKLFF | TGTGCCAGCAGCTTAGATTCAGGCCGTAATGAAAAACTGTTTTTT
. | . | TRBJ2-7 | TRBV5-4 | CASSLVQASEQYF | TGTGCCAGCAGCTTGGTGCAGGCATCCGAGCAGTACTTC
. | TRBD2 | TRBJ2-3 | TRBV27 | CAGYIGRGDADTQYF | TGTGCCGGCTATATTGGGCGGGGGGACGCAGATACGCAGTATTTT
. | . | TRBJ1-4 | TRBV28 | CASSVLPSAPANEKLFF | TGTGCCAGCAGCGTTTTGCCCTCGGCGCCTGCTAATGAAAAACTGTTTTTT
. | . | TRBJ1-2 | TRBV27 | CTSSLARANYGYTF | TGTACCAGCAGTTTGGCGAGGGCTAACTATGGCTACACCTTC
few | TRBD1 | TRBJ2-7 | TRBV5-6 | CASSEGQGVALYEQYF | TGTGCCAGCAGCGAAGGACAGGGGGTGGCCCTCTACGAGCAGTACTTC
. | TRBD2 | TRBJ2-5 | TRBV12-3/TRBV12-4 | CASSTYPGLAGGKETQYF | TGTGCCAGCAGCACCTACCCGGGACTAGCGGGGGGGAAAGAGACCCAGTACTTC
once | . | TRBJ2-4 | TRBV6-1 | CASSENWVARNIQYF | TGTGCCAGCAGTGAAAATTGGGTAGCCAGAAACATTCAGTACTTC
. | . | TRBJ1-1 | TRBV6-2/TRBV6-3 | CASILWGRRRTEAFF | TGTGCCAGCATCCTTTGGGGACGAAGGAGAACTGAAGCTTTCTTT
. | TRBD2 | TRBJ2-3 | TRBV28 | CASTLGGGTSSTDPQYF | TGTGCCAGCACCCTGGGGGGGGGGACTTCTAGCACAGATCCGCAGTATTTT
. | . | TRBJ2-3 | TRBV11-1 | CTSSLVAEASTDTQYF | TGTACCAGCAGCTTAGTCGCGGAAGCTAGCACAGATACGCAGTATTTT